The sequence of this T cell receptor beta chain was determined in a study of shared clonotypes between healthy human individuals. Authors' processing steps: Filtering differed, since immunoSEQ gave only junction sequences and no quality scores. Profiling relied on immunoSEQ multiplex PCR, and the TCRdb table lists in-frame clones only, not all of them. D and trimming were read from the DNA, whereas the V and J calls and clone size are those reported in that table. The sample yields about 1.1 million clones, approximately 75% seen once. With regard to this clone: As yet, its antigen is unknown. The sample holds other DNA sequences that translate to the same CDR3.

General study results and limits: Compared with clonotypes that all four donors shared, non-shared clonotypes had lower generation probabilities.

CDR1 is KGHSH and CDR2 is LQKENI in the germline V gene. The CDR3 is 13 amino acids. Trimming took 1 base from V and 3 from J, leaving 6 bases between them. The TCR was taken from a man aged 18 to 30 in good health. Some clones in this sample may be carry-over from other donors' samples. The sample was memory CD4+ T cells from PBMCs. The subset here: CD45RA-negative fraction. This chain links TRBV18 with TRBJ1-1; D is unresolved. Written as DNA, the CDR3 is TGTGCCAGCTCACCACGGACGGACACTGAAGCTTTCTTT. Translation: CASSPRTDTEAFF.